Listed below are T cell receptor beta chains from one sample, sequenced in a study of blood T cell repertoires in COVID-19. Generated by immunoSEQ multiplex PCR, the TCRdb table keeps only in-frame clones and is missing some. The sample has around 300,000 clones; roughly 90% are singletons. The sequenced sample consisted of PBMCs or T cells enriched from blood (not recorded which). The receptors come from an older woman who had recovered from COVID-19. CDR3s leave out the opening cysteine and the closing phenylalanine or tryptophan. Clone size appears in some rows only: once, few, many, or a class for an expanded clone.

j_call clone_size v_call cdr3_aa
TRBJ2-7 few TRBV18 ASSPDREKQY
TRBJ2-2 NA TRBV5-1 ASSLAGTGGTGELF
TRBJ2-7 NA TRBV9 ASSVGGRGATYEQY
TRBJ2-6 once TRBV10-2 ASRQGTGTGANVLT
TRBJ2-3 NA TRBV5-1 ASRFAPGVSGDDTQY
TRBJ1-5 NA TRBV12-3/TRBV12-4 ASSLTGAQPQH
TRBJ2-5 once TRBV12-3/TRBV12-4 ASSFWGLETQY
TRBJ2-5 NA TRBV6-5 ASSYGGQGAQY
TRBJ2-3 once TRBV5-5 ASSFGFTDTQY
TRBJ1-2 many TRBV7-9 ASSWVEGDYGYT
TRBJ1-4 NA TRBV7-2 ASSLARVMNEKLF
TRBJ2-3 few TRBV10-3 AISAPPSGRTDTQY
TRBJ1-1 NA TRBV28 ASSSTRGTEAF
TRBJ1-1 NA TRBV7-6 ASSEDHGRNTEAF
TRBJ2-5 NA TRBV7-2 ASSLGPGETQY
TRBJ2-5 NA TRBV28 ASRGSGGETQY
TRBJ2-5 NA TRBV9 ASSVSPGGLETQY
TRBJ2-1 few TRBV4-1 ASSHPGLAGGVDRDEQF
TRBJ1-2 NA TRBV30 AWSNRGYGYT
TRBJ1-2 NA TRBV18 ASSPPNPGQGNYGYT
TRBJ2-5 few TRBV7-3 ASSSGRRLEETQY
TRBJ2-2 NA TRBV5-5 ASSLASGGAYSTGELF
TRBJ1-5 NA TRBV7-9 ASSLQNQPQH
TRBJ2-2 few TRBV11-3 ASSLAGGDAGELF
TRBJ2-3 NA TRBV2 ASSGPGLAGGTDTQY
TRBJ1-3 NA TRBV19 ASRIGTASGNTIY
TRBJ1-6 NA TRBV11-3 ASSLLATGNSPLH
TRBJ1-2 NA TRBV9 ASSAGHRGQDGYT
TRBJ2-2 NA TRBV27 ASTSGGADTGELF
TRBJ2-3 NA TRBV20-1 SASSTDTQY
TRBJ2-2 NA TRBV7-3 ASSPGGGSAGELF
TRBJ2-1 NA TRBV5-4 ASSLGLRGNNEQF
TRBJ1-2 few TRBV3-1/TRBV3-2 ASSQAYYGYT
TRBJ2-6 NA TRBV19 ASSIGRLSGANVLT
TRBJ2-7 NA TRBV10-3 AISVSSGSTQLQY
TRBJ1-3 NA TRBV2 ASSASVSGNTIY
TRBJ2-1 NA TRBV15 ATSRDQVDWTYDEQF
TRBJ2-1 NA TRBV6-1 ASSEALAGLAGHSYNEQF
TRBJ2-1 NA TRBV6-5 ASSYWAGPYNEQF
TRBJ1-4 NA TRBV30 AWRPPLGRIGEKLF